Here is one T cell receptor (beta chain) with its context. As yet, its antigen is unknown. Viral peptide pools were used in the ViraFEST assay to expand antigen-specific CD4+ T cells, and sequencing came afterward. Following an approximately 11-day culture, CD4+ T cells were purified. It was between March and December 2020 that the person had a SARS-CoV-2 infection confirmed by PCR. On day 3 and again on day 7, half the medium was replaced with IL-2 medium. Looked up from germline, CDR1 is MNHEY and CDR2 is SVGAGI. Unmatched junction bases numbered 4, after V lost 8 bases and J lost 1 base. The length of the CDR3 is 15 residues. Using immunoSEQ multiplex PCR, the repertoire was profiled, and TCRdb retains in-frame clones only, with some absent. The table records under 25,000 clones, 74% of them present only once. These data belong to a study of vaccination effects on CD4 cells after COVID-19. Study context: The participants, recipients of two vaccine doses, got either BNT162b2 or mRNA-1273. The study sampled two convalescent patients 16 days and one week before vaccination.

The material was CD4+ T cells from PBMCs cultured with SARS-CoV-2 spike peptides, obtained before COVID-19 vaccination. V is TRBV6-5 and J is TRBJ1-4; 10 nucleotides match TRBD1. This TCR derives from a human donor who had a prior SARS-CoV-2 infection. CDR3 protein: CASSDRGQTNEKLFF. CDR3 nucleotide sequence: TGTGCCAGCTCAGACAGGGGGCAAACTAATGAAAAACTGTTTTTT.